This T cell receptor (beta chain) was found in a study of metastatic and nonmetastatic thyroid tumors (dated by TCRdb to 2018 to 2021). Notes on the research overall: Repertoires were compared across peripheral blood and tumor or nodule tissue samples from malignant and benign thyroid patients.

Overall study outcomes, separate from this receptor: TCR beta diversity was reported as significantly higher in malignant tumors than in benign nodules, in both blood and tumor samples.

This clone registers as medium-sized (0.01 to 0.1%) within its sample. The target of this receptor is not known. No much larger clone is present one base from it, and per-base qualities are unavailable. Looking up the germline V gene yields CDR1 SGHDN and CDR2 FVKESK. The CDR3 runs 15 residues from the cysteine to the phenylalanine. Of all the DNA, just the CDR3 is kept, 45 bases in frame from base 1. V is cut back by 2 bases and J by 2 bases, with 3 bases in the junction unmatched. The protocol used for the library was PCR. Sequenced using an Illumina HiSeq 4000. High-throughput sequencing was used to profile the TCR beta-chain CDR3 region of every patient. Turning to the authors' computational methods: The researchers built a classifier to tell apart papillary thyroid cancer patients with distant metastasis, based on CDR3 differences among clinicopathological groups. To measure repertoire diversity the researchers used the Shannon index, while the Morisita-Horn index served to gauge how similar the tumor and blood repertoires were. The raw public reads went through TCRdb reprocessing: fastp at Q25, MiXCR clone calling, in-frame beta chains kept. TCRdb assigned the V and J calls; the authors' analysis was not used. In this sample the table shows 15,000 to 20,000 clones, about 31% of which occur a single time. 7.3% of the sample lies in the top ten.

Before undergoing thyroid surgery, none of the patients had been given any kind of treatment. The study retrospectively analysed patient clinical samples collected from about 2012 to 2019 using T-cell receptor beta sequencing. The chain uses TRBV14 and TRBJ2-7; the junction holds 10 bases that match TRBD2. This TCR was sampled from a female donor with papillary thyroid cancer or a benign thyroid nodule (not recorded which). Some clones in this sample may be carry-over from other donors' samples. The sample was tumor tissue. The DNA is TGTGCCAGCAGCCAACTAGCGGGGGCTACCTACGAGCAGTACTTC. The encoded protein is CASSQLAGATYEQYF.